The clone carrying this TCR beta chain was observed once. Original methodology: For nucleated cells, counts were estimated from reference gene primer amplification. This table comes from immunoSEQ multiplex PCR, and its TCRdb copy is limited to in-frame clones, with some not included. V, J and clone size were drawn from that table, and D and trimming were deduced from the DNA. The profile shows some 150,000 clones, approximately 87% of them singletons. This entry is derived from a study of blood T cell repertoires in COVID-19. Study as a whole: The origin of the acute and convalescent COVID-19 samples was the United States, Italy and Spain. Sources were T cells, B-cell-depleted T cells, or PBMCs; the material itself was cDNA or gDNA.

The Seattle patients joined while their infection was active and were tracked longitudinally afterward. CDR1 is KGHDR and CDR2 is SFDVKD in the germline V gene. The CDR3 is 17 amino acids. The V and J ends lost 3 bases and 4 bases, in that order; junction bases with no gene match: 8. The TCR was taken from a woman aged 55-69 years with COVID-19, enrolled during active disease. The chain recombines TRBV24-1 with TRBJ2-3, with TRBD2 identical over 11 bases. The sequencing sample was made of peripheral blood. The CDR3 reads CATSDPIAGGPPDTQYF. DNA of the CDR3: TGTGCCACCAGTGATCCTATAGCGGGAGGGCCCCCAGATACGCAGTATTTT.